Listed below are T cell receptor beta chains from one sample, sequenced in a study of PD-L1 blockade in urothelial cancer. The data were produced by immunoSEQ multiplex PCR, yet TCRdb's version contains in-frame clones alone and is incomplete. Among about 20,000 clones listed, 70% to 90% were seen once. The sequencing used PBMCs, collected around atezolizumab (anti-PD-L1) treatment. These receptor sequences come from a man aged 45 to 65 with urothelial cancer. The CDR3 runs from the conserved cysteine through the conserved F or W. D genes are given only for firm matches. Rows may omit the clone size; those that give it use once, few, many or a size class.

TRBV4-2	TRBD1	TRBJ2-5	-	CASSQETGAPETQYF	TGTGCCAGCAGCCAAGAAACAGGGGCGCCGGAGACCCAGTACTTC
TRBV7-9	-	TRBJ1-1	-	CASSVGNTEAFF	TGTGCCAGCAGCGTCGGGAACACTGAAGCTTTCTTT
TRBV6-1	-	TRBJ2-2	-	CASSPLNTGELFF	TGTGCCAGCAGTCCCCTGAACACCGGGGAGCTGTTTTTT
TRBV4-3	-	TRBJ2-3	-	CASSQEWLAGSWPPGDTQYF	TGCGCCAGCAGCCAAGAATGGCTAGCAGGCTCGTGGCCCCCTGGGGATACGCAGTATTTT
TRBV4-1	-	TRBJ2-3	-	CASSLPQAGTDTQYF	TGCGCCAGCAGCCTGCCCCAGGCAGGCACAGATACGCAGTATTTT
TRBV12-5	-	TRBJ1-1	-	CASGSWGGTEAFF	TGTGCTAGTGGTTCCTGGGGGGGGACTGAAGCTTTCTTT
TRBV10-3	-	TRBJ1-5	-	CAISTGEGSNQPQHF	TGTGCCATCAGTACAGGAGAAGGTAGCAATCAGCCCCAGCATTTT
TRBV6-1	TRBD1	TRBJ1-2	-	CASSEPRTGRPGSYTF	TGTGCCAGCAGTGAACCGAGGACAGGTCGACCCGGTAGCTACACCTTC
TRBV7-9	-	TRBJ1-2	once	CASSLENGFYGYTF	TGTGCCAGCAGCTTAGAGAACGGGTTCTATGGCTACACCTTC
TRBV6-5	-	TRBJ2-1	-	CASSPTGYEQFF	TGTGCCAGCAGTCCTACAGGCTATGAGCAGTTCTTC
TRBV19	-	TRBJ1-5	-	CASSMGQGTNSNQPQHF	TGTGCCAGTAGTATGGGGCAGGGGACAAATAGCAATCAGCCCCAGCATTTT
TRBV6-5	-	TRBJ1-5	-	CASGRDRGLNQPQHF	TGTGCCAGCGGTCGTGATCGAGGGCTAAATCAGCCCCAGCATTTT
TRBV6-1	-	TRBJ2-3	-	CASSDPPGSGTDTQYF	TGTGCCAGCAGTGACCCCCCAGGGTCGGGCACAGATACGCAGTATTTT
TRBV18	-	TRBJ2-2	-	CASSPLSGGELFF	TGTGCCAGCTCACCACTATCGGGCGGGGAGCTGTTTTTT
TRBV30	-	TRBJ1-4	-	CAWSVLASEKLFF	TGTGCCTGGAGTGTACTAGCTAGCGAAAAACTGTTTTTT
TRBV13	-	TRBJ1-1	-	CASSDRRGEAFF	TGTGCCAGCAGCGACCGGAGAGGTGAAGCTTTCTTT
TRBV6-4	TRBD2	TRBJ2-1	-	CASSDFSGSTYNEQFF	TGTGCCAGCAGTGACTTTAGCGGGAGTACCTACAATGAGCAGTTCTTC
TRBV11-2	TRBD1	TRBJ1-2	-	CASSSRGRDGRYTF	TGTGCCAGCAGTTCCAGGGGGCGCGACGGTCGCTACACCTTC
TRBV29-1	-	TRBJ1-4	-	CSVTTPEKLFF	TGCAGCGTGACGACACCGGAAAAACTGTTTTTT
TRBV5-1	-	TRBJ2-7	-	CASSLDSAYEQYF	TGCGCCAGCAGCTTGGACTCCGCCTACGAGCAGTACTTC
TRBV19	TRBD1	TRBJ2-3	-	CASSPTGGTDTQYF	TGTGCCAGTAGTCCGACAGGGGGCACAGATACGCAGTATTTT
TRBV6-5	-	TRBJ2-3	-	CASRQSKDTQYF	TGTGCCAGCAGGCAGTCAAAGGATACGCAGTATTTT
TRBV7-8	-	TRBJ1-2	-	CASSSFDYGYTF	TGTGCCAGCAGCTCTTTCGACTATGGCTACACCTTC
TRBV9	TRBD1	TRBJ2-7	-	CASSVEAPGQGHSYEQYF	TGTGCCAGCAGCGTAGAGGCTCCTGGACAGGGTCATTCCTACGAGCAGTACTTC
TRBV5-1	-	TRBJ2-5	-	CASTRGTNLQETQYF	TGCGCCAGCACCCGAGGGACAAATTTACAAGAGACCCAGTACTTC
TRBV29-1	TRBD1	TRBJ2-1	-	CSTRQGGGSYNEQFF	TGCAGCACCCGACAGGGTGGGGGCTCCTACAATGAGCAGTTCTTC
TRBV5-5	-	TRBJ1-4	once	CASSLEAHRGTNEKLFF	TGTGCCAGCAGCTTGGAGGCCCATCGGGGGACTAATGAAAAACTGTTTTTT
TRBV10-2	TRBD1	TRBJ1-5	few	CASNTGQQPQHF	TGCGCCAGCAATACGGGACAGCAGCCCCAGCATTTT
TRBV7-9	-	TRBJ1-6	-	CASSFTGQYNSPLHF	TGTGCCAGCAGCTTCACAGGGCAGTATAATTCACCCCTCCACTTT
TRBV7-3	TRBD1	TRBJ2-7	-	CASGIPGQGYEQYF	TGTGCCAGCGGTATCCCGGGACAGGGTTACGAGCAGTACTTC
TRBV5-4	TRBD1	TRBJ2-3	-	CASSLRQGAYTQYF	TGTGCCAGCAGCTTAAGACAGGGGGCTTATACGCAGTATTTT
TRBV9	-	TRBJ2-7	medium-sized	CASSVAGSMDEQYF	TGTGCCAGCAGCGTCGCAGGATCAATGGACGAGCAGTACTTC
TRBV4-3	TRBD2	TRBJ2-7	-	CASSQAGSGRFGYEQYF	TGCGCCAGCAGCCAAGCTGGTAGCGGGAGATTTGGGTACGAGCAGTACTTC
TRBV10-2	-	TRBJ2-1	-	CATHRVAQGYNEQFF	TGCGCCACCCACAGAGTCGCACAGGGCTACAATGAGCAGTTCTTC
TRBV7-2	TRBD2	TRBJ2-1	-	CASSWDYLGEQFF	TGTGCCAGCAGCTGGGACTATCTAGGTGAGCAGTTCTTC
TRBV6-5	-	TRBJ2-7	-	CASSYTLFGGNVEQYF	TGTGCCAGCAGTTACACCCTATTTGGAGGGAATGTCGAGCAGTACTTC
TRBV27	-	TRBJ1-1	-	CASSLSSRVANTEAFF	TGTGCCAGCAGTTTATCGTCCCGGGTTGCGAACACTGAAGCTTTCTTT
TRBV7-2	-	TRBJ2-7	once	CASSRQAAGEQYF	TGTGCCAGCAGCCGACAGGCCGCTGGGGAGCAGTACTTC
TRBV6-1	TRBD1	TRBJ1-1	-	CASSEAGTEYEAFF	TGTGCCAGCAGTGAGGCCGGGACAGAGTATGAAGCTTTCTTT
TRBV11-3	TRBD2	TRBJ2-4	-	CASSLLQNYSGVAKNIQYF	TGTGCCAGCAGCTTATTACAGAACTATAGCGGGGTGGCCAAAAACATTCAGTACTTC
TRBV2	-	TRBJ2-7	-	CASKGGGAWEQYF	TGTGCCAGCAAAGGAGGGGGGGCGTGGGAGCAGTACTTC